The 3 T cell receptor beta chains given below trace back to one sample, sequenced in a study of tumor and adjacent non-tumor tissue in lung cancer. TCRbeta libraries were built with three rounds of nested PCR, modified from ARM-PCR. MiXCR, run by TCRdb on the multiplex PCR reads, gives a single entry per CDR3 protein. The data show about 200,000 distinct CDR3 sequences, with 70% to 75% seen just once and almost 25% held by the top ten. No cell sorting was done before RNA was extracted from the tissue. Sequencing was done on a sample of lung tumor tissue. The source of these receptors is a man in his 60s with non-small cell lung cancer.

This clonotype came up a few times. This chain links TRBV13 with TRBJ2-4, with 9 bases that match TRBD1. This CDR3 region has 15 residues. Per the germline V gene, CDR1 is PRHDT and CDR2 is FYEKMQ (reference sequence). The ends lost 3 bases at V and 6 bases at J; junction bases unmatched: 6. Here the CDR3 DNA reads TGTGCCAGCAGCTTGGGCTCGGGACAGGGAAACATTCAGTACTTC. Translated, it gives CASSLGSGQGNIQYF.

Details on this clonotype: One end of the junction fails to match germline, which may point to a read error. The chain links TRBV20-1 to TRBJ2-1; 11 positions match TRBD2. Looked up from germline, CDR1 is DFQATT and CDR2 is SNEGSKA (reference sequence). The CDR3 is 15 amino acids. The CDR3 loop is CSAIIAGGLYIEQLF. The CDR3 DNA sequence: TGCAGTGCTATAATAGCGGGAGGGCTTTACATTGAGCAGCTCTTC.

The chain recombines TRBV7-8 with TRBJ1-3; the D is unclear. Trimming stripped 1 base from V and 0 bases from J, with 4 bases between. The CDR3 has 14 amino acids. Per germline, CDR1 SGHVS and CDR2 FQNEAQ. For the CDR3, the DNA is TGTGCCAGCAGCTTAGGTATCTCTGGAAACACCATATATTTT. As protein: CASSLGISGNTIYF.